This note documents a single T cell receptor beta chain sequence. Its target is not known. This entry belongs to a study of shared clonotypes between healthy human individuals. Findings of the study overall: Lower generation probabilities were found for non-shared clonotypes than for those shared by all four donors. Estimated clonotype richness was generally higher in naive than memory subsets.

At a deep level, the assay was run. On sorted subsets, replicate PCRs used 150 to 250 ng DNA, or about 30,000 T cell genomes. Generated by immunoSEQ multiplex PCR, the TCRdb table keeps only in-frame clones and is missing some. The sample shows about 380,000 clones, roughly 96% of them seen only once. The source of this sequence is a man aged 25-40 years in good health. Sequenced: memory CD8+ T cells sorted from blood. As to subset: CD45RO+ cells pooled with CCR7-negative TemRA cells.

The CDR3 region is CASSWSSYNEQFF. The CDR3, as DNA: TGTGCCAGCAGTTGGAGTTCCTACAATGAGCAGTTCTTC. This rearrangement joins TRBV28 to TRBJ2-1, with no clear D. Trimming took 4 bases from V and 1 from J, leaving 5 bases between them. CDR1 is MDHEN, CDR2 SYDVKM, per germline. This CDR3 comprises 13 residues.